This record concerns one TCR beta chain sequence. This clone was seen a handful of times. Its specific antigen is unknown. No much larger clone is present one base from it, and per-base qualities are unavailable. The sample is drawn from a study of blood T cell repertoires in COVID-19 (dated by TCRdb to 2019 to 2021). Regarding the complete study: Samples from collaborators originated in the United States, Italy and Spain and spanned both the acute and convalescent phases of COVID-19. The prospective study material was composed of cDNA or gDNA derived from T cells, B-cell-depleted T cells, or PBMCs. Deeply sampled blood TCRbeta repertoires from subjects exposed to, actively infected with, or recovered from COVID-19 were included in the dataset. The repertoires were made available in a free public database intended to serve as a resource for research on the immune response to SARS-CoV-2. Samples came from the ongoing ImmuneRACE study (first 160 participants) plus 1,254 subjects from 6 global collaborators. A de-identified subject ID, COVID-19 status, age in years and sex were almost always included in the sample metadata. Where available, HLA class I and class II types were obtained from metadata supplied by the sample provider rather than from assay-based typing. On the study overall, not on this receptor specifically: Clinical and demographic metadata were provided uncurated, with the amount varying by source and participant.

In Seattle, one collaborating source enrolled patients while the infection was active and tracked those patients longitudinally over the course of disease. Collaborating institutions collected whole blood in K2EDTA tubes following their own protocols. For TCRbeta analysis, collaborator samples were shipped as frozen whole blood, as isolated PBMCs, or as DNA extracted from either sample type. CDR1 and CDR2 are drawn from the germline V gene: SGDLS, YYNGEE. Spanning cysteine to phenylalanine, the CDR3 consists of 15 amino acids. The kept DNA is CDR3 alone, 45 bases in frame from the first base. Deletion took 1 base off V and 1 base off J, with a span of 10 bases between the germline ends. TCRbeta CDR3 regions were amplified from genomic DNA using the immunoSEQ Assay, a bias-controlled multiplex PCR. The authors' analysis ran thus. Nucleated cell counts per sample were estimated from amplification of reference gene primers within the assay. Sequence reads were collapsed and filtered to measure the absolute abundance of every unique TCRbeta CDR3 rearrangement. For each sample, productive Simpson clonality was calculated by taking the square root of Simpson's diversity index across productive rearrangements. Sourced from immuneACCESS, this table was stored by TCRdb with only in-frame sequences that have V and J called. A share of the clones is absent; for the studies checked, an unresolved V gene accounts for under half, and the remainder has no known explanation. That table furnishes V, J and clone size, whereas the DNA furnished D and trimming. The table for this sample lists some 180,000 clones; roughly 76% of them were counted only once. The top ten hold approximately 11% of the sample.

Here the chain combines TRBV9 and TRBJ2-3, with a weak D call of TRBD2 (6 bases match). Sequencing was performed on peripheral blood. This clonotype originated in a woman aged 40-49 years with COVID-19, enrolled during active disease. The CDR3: CASSVLEGRTDTQYF. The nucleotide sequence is TGTGCCAGCAGCGTATTGGAGGGGCGCACAGATACGCAGTATTTT.